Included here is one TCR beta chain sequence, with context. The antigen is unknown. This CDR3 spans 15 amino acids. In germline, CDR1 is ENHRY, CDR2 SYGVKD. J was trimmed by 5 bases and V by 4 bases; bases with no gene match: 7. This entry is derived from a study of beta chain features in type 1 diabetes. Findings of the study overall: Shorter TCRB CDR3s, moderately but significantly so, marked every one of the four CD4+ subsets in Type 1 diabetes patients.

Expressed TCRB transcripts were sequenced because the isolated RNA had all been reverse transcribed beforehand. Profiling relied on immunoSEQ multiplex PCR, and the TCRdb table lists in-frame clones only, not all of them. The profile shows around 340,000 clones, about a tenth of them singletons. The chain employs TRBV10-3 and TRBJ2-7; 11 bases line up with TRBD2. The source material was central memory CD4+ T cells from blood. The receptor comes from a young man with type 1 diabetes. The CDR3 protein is CAISGLAGGPHEQYF. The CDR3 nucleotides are TGTGCCATCAGTGGATTAGCGGGGGGGCCGCACGAGCAGTACTTC.